Included here is one T cell receptor (beta chain) sequence, with context. The CDR3 sequence is 13 residues long. V shed 2 bases and J shed 5 bases, with 9 bases lying between them. Per the germline V gene, CDR1 is LGHNT and CDR2 is FRNRAP. The source of the sample is a study of memory CD4+ T cells and cytomegalovirus serostatus. The repertoire was sequenced with immunoSEQ multiplex PCR; TCRdb's copy has only in-frame clones and lacks some. The repertoire holds 61,000 or so clones, with around 82% as singletons. Single viable CD3+CD4+CD8-CD45RO+ cells were sorted as the memory CD4+ T cells. Total CD4+ T cells were enriched by CD4 positive selection.

The sequencing input was memory CD4+ T cells from blood. The clonotype originates from an adult in good health and CMV-seronegative. Some clones in this sample may be carry-over from other donors' samples. The chain links TRBV12-5 to TRBJ1-1; D unclear. The CDR3 nucleotides read TGTGCTAGTGGTTTGAGGACCGGGACTGAAGCTTTCTTT. Translation: CASGLRTGTEAFF.